These 15 T cell receptor beta chains were sequenced from one sample in a study of T cells expressing NK-cell markers. Reanalyzing the 5' RACE reads, TCRdb keeps one entry per CDR3 protein, without DNA. The sample's table shows about 380,000 distinct CDR3 sequences. The source material was blood T cells: a sorted CD56 or NKG2C T cell subset, CD4+ or CD8+ T cells, or bulk PBMC T cells (not recorded which). The source is a man aged 18-70 years in good health.

J is TRBJ1-5 and V is TRBV6-2 or TRBV6-3; the TCRdb D gene call, TRBD1, has no DNA to confirm it. CDR1 is MNHEY and CDR2 is SVGEGT in the germline V gene. The CDR3 loop spans 13 amino acids. The CDR3 sequence: CASSYDGRGLQHF.

This chain links TRBV6-1 with TRBJ2-7; no DNA is available, so the TRBD1 call from TCRdb remains unchecked. Germline lookup yields CDR1 MNHNS and CDR2 SASEGT. The CDR3 length is 16 residues. The CDR3: CASSTAGGQSFYEQYF.

The chain uses TRBV28 and TRBJ2-3; TCRdb's assignment of TRBD2 cannot be checked, as there is no DNA. The germline V gene has CDR1 MDHEN and CDR2 SYDVKM. The length of the CDR3 is 16 residues. The CDR3 region is CASSSVAGVYTDTQYF.

The rearrangement links TRBV12-3 or TRBV12-4 to TRBJ2-3. CDR3 length: 14 residues. This CDR3 reads CASSGQASTDTQYF.

The chain is built from TRBV7-9 and TRBJ1-1; TCRdb's assignment of TRBD1 cannot be checked, as there is no DNA. This CDR3 has 15 residues. CDR1 and CDR2 (germline): SEHNR, FQNEAQ (reference sequence). The CDR3: CASSSPGQGSTEAFF. The complete variable domain, with remaining parts taken from reference TRBV7-9 and TRBJ1-1, reads DTGVSQNPRHKITKRGQNVTFRCDPISEHNRLYWYRQTLGQGPEFLTYFQNEAQLEKSRLLSDRFSAERPKGSFSTLEIQRTEQGDSAMYLCASSSPGQGSTEAFFGQGTRLTVV.

V gene TRBV7-8 combines with J gene TRBJ1-4. CDR1 and CDR2 from the germline V gene are SGHVS and FQNEAQ. This CDR3 region has 15 residues. The CDR3 spells CASSKDGTTNEKLFF. Looking up the rest from reference TRBV7-8 and TRBJ1-4 gives the full variable domain: GAGVSQSPRYKVAKRGQDVALRCDPISGHVSLFWYQQALGQGPEFLTYFQNEAQLDKSGLPSDRFFAERPEGSVSTLKIQRTQQEDSAVYLCASSKDGTTNEKLFFGSGTQLSVL.

This chain links TRBV3-1 with TRBJ2-6; TCRdb names TRBD2, which stays unverified in the absence of DNA. CDR3 length equals 17 residues. Per the germline V gene, CDR1 is LGHDT and CDR2 is YNNKEL (reference sequence). The CDR3 reads CASSLRGRGSGANVLTF.

This chain's CDR3 is CASSKSSSGQYF. J is TRBJ2-5 and V is TRBV7-2. This CDR3 contains 12 residues. Germline CDR1 is SGHTA and CDR2 is FQGNSA.

The genes are TRBV7-8 and TRBJ1-1; the D gene TCRdb calls, TRBD1, cannot be checked with no DNA. Germline lookup yields CDR1 SGHVS and CDR2 FQNEAQ. This CDR3 region has 15 residues. The CDR3 here is CASSLAGRVNTEAFF.

The chain carries TRBV11-2 and TRBJ2-7; TCRdb picks TRBD2, but there is no DNA to check that call. Germline values: CDR1 SGHAT, CDR2 FQNNGV. The CDR3 has 13 residues. The CDR3 loop reads CASSRPVFDEQYF. The whole variable domain, remainder taken from reference TRBV11-2 and TRBJ2-7, is EAGVAQSPRYKIIEKRQSVAFWCNPISGHATLYWYQQILGQGPKLLIQFQNNGVVDDSQLPKDRFSAERLKGVDSTLKIQPAKLEDSAVYLCASSRPVFDEQYFGPGTRLTVT.

The V call is TRBV29-1, the J call TRBJ2-5; checking the TCRdb D call of TRBD2 is not possible without DNA. The CDR3 consists of 12 residues. Germline V lookup: CDR1 SQVTM, CDR2 ANQGSEA. The CDR3 loop reads CSVAAPPETQYF.

The rearrangement joins TRBV11-2 to TRBJ2-3; TCRdb selects TRBD2, and the lack of DNA leaves this call unchecked. Germline CDR1 SGHAT, CDR2 FQNNGV. The CDR3 spans 15 residues. This CDR3 reads CASSHGTSVTDTQYF.

The genes are TRBV12-3 or TRBV12-4 and TRBJ2-3; TCRdb picks TRBD2, but there is no DNA to check that call. This CDR3 comprises 17 residues. CDR3 loop: CASSLRLAGRTADTQYF.

The CDR3 protein is CASSANRGNTEAFF. This chain joins TRBV27 and TRBJ1-1; with no DNA, the TCRdb D assignment of TRBD1 cannot be verified. The CDR3 extends over 14 amino acids. Germline loops: CDR1 MNHEY, CDR2 SMNVEV (reference sequence).

This chain connects TRBV6-1 to TRBJ2-3; TCRdb reports TRBD2, a call that lacks DNA to check it against. The length of the CDR3 is 14 residues. The V gene's germline CDR1 is MNHNS and CDR2 SASEGT. CDR3 loop: CASRPGTSGGSQYF.